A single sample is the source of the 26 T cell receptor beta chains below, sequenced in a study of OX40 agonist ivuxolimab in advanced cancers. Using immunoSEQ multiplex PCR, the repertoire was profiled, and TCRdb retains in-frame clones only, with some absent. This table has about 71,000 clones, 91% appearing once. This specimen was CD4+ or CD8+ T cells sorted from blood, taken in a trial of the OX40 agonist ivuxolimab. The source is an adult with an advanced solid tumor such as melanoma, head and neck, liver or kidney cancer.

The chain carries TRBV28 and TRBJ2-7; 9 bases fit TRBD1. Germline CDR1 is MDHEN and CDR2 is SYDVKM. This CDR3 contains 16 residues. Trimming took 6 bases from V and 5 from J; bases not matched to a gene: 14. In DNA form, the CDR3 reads TGTGCCAGCAGCCACCTCCCGGGACAGGGTGATAACGAGCAGTACTTC. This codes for CASSHLPGQGDNEQYF. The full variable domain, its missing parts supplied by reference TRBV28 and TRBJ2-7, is DVKVTQSSRYLVKRTGEKVFLECVQDMDHENMFWYRQDPGLGLRLIYFSYDVKMKEKGDIPEGYSVSREKKERFSLILESASTNQTSMYLCASSHLPGQGDNEQYFGPGTRLTVT.

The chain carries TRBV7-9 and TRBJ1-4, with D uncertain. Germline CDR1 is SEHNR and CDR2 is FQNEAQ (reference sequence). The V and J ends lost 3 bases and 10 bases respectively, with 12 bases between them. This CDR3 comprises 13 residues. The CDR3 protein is CASSFPAPAKLFF. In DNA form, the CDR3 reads TGTGCCAGCAGCTTCCCGGCCCCGGCAAAACTGTTTTTT.

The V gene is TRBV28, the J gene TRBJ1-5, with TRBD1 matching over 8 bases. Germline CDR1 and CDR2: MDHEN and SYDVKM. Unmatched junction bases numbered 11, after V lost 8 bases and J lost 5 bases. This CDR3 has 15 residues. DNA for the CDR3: TGTGCCAGCGGATCCTTTGACAGGGGACATCAGCCCCAGCATTTT. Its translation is CASGSFDRGHQPQHF.

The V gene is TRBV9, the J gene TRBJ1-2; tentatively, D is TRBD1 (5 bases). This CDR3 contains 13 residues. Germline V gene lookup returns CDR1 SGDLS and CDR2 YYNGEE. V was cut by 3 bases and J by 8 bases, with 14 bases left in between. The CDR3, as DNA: TGTGCCAGCAGCGGGGACCAGGGAGGCGGCTACACCTTC. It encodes CASSGDQGGGYTF. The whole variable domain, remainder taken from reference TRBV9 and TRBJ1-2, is DSGVTQTPKHLITATGQRVTLRCSPRSGDLSVYWYQQSLDQGLQFLIQYYNGEERAKGNILERFSAQQFPDLHSELNLSSLELGDSALYFCASSGDQGGGYTFGSGTRLTVV.

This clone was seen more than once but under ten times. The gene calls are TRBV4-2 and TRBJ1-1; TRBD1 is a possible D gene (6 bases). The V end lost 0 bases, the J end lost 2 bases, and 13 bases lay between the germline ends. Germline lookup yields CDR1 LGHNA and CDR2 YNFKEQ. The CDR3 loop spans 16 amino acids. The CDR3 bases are TGTGCCAGCAGCCAAGATCATGGGGGGGCAAACACTGAAGCTTTCTTT. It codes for CASSQDHGGANTEAFF.

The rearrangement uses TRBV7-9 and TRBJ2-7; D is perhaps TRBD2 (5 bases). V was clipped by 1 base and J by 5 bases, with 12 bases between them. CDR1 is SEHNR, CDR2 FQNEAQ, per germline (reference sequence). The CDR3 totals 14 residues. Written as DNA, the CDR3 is TGTGCCAGCAGCTTAGTTGGTCTCGGGGACGAGCAGTACTTC. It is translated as CASSLVGLGDEQYF.

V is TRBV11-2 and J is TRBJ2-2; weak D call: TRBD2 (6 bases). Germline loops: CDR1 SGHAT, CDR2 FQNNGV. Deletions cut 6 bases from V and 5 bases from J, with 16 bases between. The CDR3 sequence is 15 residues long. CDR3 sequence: CASSLSSRGTGELFF. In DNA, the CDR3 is TGTGCCAGCAGTTTGAGTTCCCGGGGGACCGGGGAGCTGTTTTTT.

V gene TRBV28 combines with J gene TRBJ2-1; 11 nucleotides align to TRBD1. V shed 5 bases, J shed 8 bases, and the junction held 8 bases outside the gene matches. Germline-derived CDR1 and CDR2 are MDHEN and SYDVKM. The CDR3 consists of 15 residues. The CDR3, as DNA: TGTGCCAGCAGTGTCGGGACAGGGGGAAGGTATGAGCAGTTCTTC. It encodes CASSVGTGGRYEQFF.

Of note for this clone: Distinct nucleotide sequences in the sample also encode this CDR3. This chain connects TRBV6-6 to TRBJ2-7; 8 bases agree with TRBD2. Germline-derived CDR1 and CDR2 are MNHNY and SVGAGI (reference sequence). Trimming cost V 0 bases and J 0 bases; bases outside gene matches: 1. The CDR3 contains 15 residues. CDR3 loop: CASSYSSGGSYEQYF. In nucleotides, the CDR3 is TGTGCCAGCAGTTACTCGAGCGGGGGCTCCTACGAGCAGTACTTC.

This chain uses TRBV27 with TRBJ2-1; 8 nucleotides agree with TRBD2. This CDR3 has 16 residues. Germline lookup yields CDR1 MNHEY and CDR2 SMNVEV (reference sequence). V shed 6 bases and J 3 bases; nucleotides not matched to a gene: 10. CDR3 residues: CASRTTAGAIYNEQFF. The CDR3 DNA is TGTGCCAGCAGAACCACAGCGGGAGCGATCTACAATGAGCAGTTCTTC.

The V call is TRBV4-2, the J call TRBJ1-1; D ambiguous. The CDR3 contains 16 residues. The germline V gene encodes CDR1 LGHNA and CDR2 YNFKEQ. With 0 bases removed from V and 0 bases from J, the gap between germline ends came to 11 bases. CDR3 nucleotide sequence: TGTGCCAGCAGCCAAGACGGGTCGTCGGTGAACACTGAAGCTTTCTTT. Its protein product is CASSQDGSSVNTEAFF.

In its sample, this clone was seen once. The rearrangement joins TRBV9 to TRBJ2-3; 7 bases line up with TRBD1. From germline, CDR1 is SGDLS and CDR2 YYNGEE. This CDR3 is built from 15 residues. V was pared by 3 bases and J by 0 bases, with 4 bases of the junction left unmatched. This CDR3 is CASSAGTASTDTQYF. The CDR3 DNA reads TGTGCCAGCAGCGCCGGGACAGCTAGCACAGATACGCAGTATTTT.

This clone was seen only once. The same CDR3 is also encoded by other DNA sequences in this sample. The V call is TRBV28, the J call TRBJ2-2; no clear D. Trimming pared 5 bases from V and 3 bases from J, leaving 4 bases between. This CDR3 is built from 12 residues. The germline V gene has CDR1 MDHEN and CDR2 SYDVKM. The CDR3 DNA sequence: TGTGCCAGCAGTCTATACACCGGGGAGCTGTTTTTT. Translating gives CASSLYTGELFF.

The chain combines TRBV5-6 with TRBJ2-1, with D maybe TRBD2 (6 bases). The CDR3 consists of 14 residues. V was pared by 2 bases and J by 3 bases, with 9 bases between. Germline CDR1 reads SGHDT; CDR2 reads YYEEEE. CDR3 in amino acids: CASSLWGVYNEQFF. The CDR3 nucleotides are TGTGCCAGCAGCTTATGGGGGGTCTACAATGAGCAGTTCTTC.

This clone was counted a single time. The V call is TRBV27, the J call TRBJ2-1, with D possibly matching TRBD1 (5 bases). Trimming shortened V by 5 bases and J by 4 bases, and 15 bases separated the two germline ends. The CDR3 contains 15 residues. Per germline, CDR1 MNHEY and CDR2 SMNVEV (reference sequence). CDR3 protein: CASSAGYGSYNEQFF. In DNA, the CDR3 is TGTGCCAGCAGTGCAGGGTACGGGTCATACAATGAGCAGTTCTTC.

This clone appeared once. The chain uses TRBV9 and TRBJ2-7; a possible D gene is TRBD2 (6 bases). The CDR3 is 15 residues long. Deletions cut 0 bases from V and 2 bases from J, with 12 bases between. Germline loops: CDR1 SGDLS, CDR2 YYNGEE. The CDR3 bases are TGTGCCAGCAGCGTAGAACCCGGGGGAACCTACGAGCAGTACTTC. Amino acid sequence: CASSVEPGGTYEQYF.

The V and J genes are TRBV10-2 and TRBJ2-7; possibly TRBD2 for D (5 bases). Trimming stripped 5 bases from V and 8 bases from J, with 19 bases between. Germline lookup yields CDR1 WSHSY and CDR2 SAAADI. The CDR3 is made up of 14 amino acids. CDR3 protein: CASSPAAGGNQQYF. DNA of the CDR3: TGCGCCAGCAGTCCAGCCGCAGGAGGTAATCAGCAGTACTTC.

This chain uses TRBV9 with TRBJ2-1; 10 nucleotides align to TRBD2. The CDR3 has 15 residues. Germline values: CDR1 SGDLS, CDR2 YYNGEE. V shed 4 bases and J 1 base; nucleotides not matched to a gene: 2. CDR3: CASSSSGSSYNEQFF. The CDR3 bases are TGTGCCAGCAGCTCTAGCGGGAGTTCCTACAATGAGCAGTTCTTC. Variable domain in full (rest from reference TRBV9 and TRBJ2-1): DSGVTQTPKHLITATGQRVTLRCSPRSGDLSVYWYQQSLDQGLQFLIQYYNGEERAKGNILERFSAQQFPDLHSELNLSSLELGDSALYFCASSSSGSSYNEQFFGPGTRLTVL.

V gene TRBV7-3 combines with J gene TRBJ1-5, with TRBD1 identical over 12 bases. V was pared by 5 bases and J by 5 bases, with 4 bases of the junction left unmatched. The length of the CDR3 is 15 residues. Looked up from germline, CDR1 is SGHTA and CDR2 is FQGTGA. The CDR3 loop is CASSLGTGGYQPQHF. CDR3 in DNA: TGTGCCAGCAGCCTTGGGACAGGGGGCTATCAGCCCCAGCATTTT.

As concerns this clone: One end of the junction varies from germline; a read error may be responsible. CDR3 sequence (DNA): TGTGCCAGCGGACTAGCGGAGTCCTCCGAGCAGTACTTC. Translating it yields CASGLAESSEQYF. The chain employs TRBV6-5 and TRBJ2-7, with 10 bases identical to TRBD2. Germline CDR1 MNHEY, CDR2 SVGAGI. The CDR3 sequence is 13 residues long.

The CDR3 coding sequence is TGTGCCAGCAGCTTAGTAGCCGGATTCCTGGACATTCAGTACTTC. Its translation is CASSLVAGFLDIQYF. The chain joins TRBV11-2 to TRBJ2-4; no clear D. The CDR3 covers 15 residues. Germline V CDR1 and CDR2: SGHAT, FQNNGV. V was clipped by 1 base and J by 8 bases, with 15 bases between them. Together with reference TRBV11-2 and TRBJ2-4, the CDR3 gives the full variable domain: EAGVAQSPRYKIIEKRQSVAFWCNPISGHATLYWYQQILGQGPKLLIQFQNNGVVDDSQLPKDRFSAERLKGVDSTLKIQPAKLEDSAVYLCASSLVAGFLDIQYFGAGTRLSVL.

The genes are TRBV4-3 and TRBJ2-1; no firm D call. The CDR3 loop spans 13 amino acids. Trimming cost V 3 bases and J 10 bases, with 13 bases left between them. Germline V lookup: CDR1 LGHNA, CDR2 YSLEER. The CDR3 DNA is TGCGCCAGCAGCCAGGCCATGGGTACAGAGCAGTTCTTC. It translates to CASSQAMGTEQFF.

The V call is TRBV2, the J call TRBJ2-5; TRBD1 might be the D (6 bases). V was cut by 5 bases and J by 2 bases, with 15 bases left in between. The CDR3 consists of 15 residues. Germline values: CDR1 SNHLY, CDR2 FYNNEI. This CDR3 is CASSRGRDTQETQYF. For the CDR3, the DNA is TGTGCCAGCAGTCGAGGCCGGGACACACAAGAGACCCAGTACTTC.

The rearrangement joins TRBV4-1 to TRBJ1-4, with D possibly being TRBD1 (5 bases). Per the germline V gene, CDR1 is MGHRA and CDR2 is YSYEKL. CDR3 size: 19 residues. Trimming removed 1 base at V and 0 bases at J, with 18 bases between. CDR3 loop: CASSQVSGVWDATNEKLFF. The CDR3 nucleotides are TGCGCCAGCAGCCAAGTGTCGGGGGTTTGGGACGCAACTAATGAAAAACTGTTTTTT.

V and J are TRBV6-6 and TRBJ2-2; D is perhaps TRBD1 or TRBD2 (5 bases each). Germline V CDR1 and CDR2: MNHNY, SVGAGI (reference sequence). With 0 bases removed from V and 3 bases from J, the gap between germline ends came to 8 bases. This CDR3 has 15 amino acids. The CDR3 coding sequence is TGTGCCAGCAGTTACTCAGAGGGGCACACCGGGGAGCTGTTTTTT. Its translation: CASSYSEGHTGELFF.

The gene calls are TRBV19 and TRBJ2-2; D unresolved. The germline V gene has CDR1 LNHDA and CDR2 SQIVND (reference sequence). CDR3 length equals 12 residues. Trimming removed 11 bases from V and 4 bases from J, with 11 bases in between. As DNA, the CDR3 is TGTGCCCTAACCGCGTCCACCGGGGAGCTGTTTTTT. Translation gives CALTASTGELFF.